The 18 T cell receptor beta chains below all came from one sample that was sequenced in a study of beta chain features in type 1 diabetes. No antigen has been identified for these receptors. The whole isolated RNA underwent reverse transcription, so sequencing captured expressed TCRB transcripts. Using immunoSEQ multiplex PCR, the repertoire was profiled, and TCRdb retains in-frame clones only, with some absent. The sample comprises hundreds of thousands of clones, about an eighth of which are singletons, and about 0.02% rests with the top ten. General study findings and limits: In every one of the four CD4+ subsets, TCRB CDR3s were moderately but significantly shorter in Type 1 diabetes patients.

Sequencing input: naive CD4+ T cells from blood. The receptors stem from a young man with type 1 diabetes.

This clone showed up just a few times. The chain employs TRBV29-1 and TRBJ1-2; D gene unclear. Per germline, CDR1 SQVTM and CDR2 ANQGSEA. Trimming left V 6 bases short and J 4 bases short, with 12 bases between. This CDR3 is 12 amino acids long. The CDR3 DNA follows: TGCAGCGTGTATTCGGCAGTCTATGGCTACACCTTC. Amino acids: CSVYSAVYGYTF.

This clone turned up a few times. V gene TRBV7-9 combines with J gene TRBJ1-6, with D tentatively TRBD1 (5 bases). Germline CDR1 SEHNR, CDR2 FQNEAQ (reference sequence). V lost 6 bases to trimming and J lost 9 bases, with 21 bases between them. CDR3 length: 16 amino acids. As DNA, the CDR3 is TGTGCCAGCAGTCTCCCCAGGGCCGTCGGTGGTTCACCCCTCCACTTT. Translating gives CASSLPRAVGGSPLHF.

This clone was observed a few times. V and J are TRBV4-2 and TRBJ2-7; no definite D call. CDR3 length equals 14 residues. CDR1 is LGHNA and CDR2 is YNFKEQ in the germline V gene. Trimming stripped 1 base from V and 3 bases from J, with 10 bases between. The chain's CDR3 is CASSQAHPDYEQYF. CDR3 DNA: TGTGCCAGCAGCCAAGCCCATCCCGACTACGAGCAGTACTTC.

This clone has only one observation. The chain is built from TRBV7-6 and TRBJ2-3, with D possibly being TRBD1 or TRBD2 (6 bases each). This CDR3 comprises 17 residues. Between the trimmed V and J ends, which lost 5 bases and 5 bases, there was a span of 23 bases. CDR1 is SGHVS, CDR2 FNYEAQ, per germline. CDR3: CASSPLVVGGRLDTQYF. The CDR3 DNA reads TGTGCCAGCAGCCCACTCGTCGTGGGGGGCCGGTTAGATACGCAGTATTTT. Combining the CDR3 with reference TRBV7-6 and TRBJ2-3 gives the whole variable domain GAGVSQSPRYKVTKRGQDVALRCDPISGHVSLYWYRQALGQGPEFLTYFNYEAQQDKSGLPNDRFSAERPEGSISTLTIQRTEQRDSAMYRCASSPLVVGGRLDTQYFGPGTRLTVL.

This clone was observed a few times. This chain links TRBV7-7 with TRBJ1-3; weak D call: TRBD1 (5 bases). Germline V CDR1 and CDR2: SSHAT, FNYEAQ (reference sequence). Trimming stripped 0 bases from V and 2 bases from J, with 5 bases between. The CDR3 loop spans 14 amino acids. This CDR3 is CASSLAGAGNTIYF. In nucleotides, the CDR3 is TGTGCCAGCAGCTTAGCAGGGGCTGGAAACACCATATATTTT.

This clone was observed once. This specimen includes other DNA sequences encoding the same CDR3. This chain links TRBV5-6 with TRBJ1-2; 8 bases are shared with TRBD1. Looked up from germline, CDR1 is SGHDT and CDR2 is YYEEEE. Trimming at V came to 4 bases and at J to 1 base, leaving 3 bases not matched to a gene. The CDR3 is made up of 14 amino acids. The CDR3 nucleotides are TGTGCCAGCAGCCCCGGACAGGGTAACTATGGCTACACCTTC. Its translation is CASSPGQGNYGYTF. Full variable domain (outside the CDR3, taken from reference TRBV5-6 and TRBJ1-2): DAGVTQSPTHLIKTRGQQVTLRCSPKSGHDTVSWYQQALGQGPQFIFQYYEEEERQRGNFPDRFSGHQFPNYSSELNVNALLLGDSALYLCASSPGQGNYGYTFGSGTRLTVV.

This clone has just a few counts. The same CDR3 also results from other DNA sequences found in this sample. The V and J genes are TRBV9 and TRBJ2-3; 7 bases agree with TRBD2. Germline CDR1 and CDR2: SGDLS and YYNGEE. J gave up 3 bases and V 0 bases, and 4 bases lay outside the gene matches. This CDR3 has 15 amino acids. CDR3 DNA: TGTGCCAGCAGCGTAGGGGGGGGGAATACAGATACGCAGTATTTT. Its protein product is CASSVGGGNTDTQYF.

A few counts support this clone. V is TRBV28 and J is TRBJ1-5, with 9 nucleotides matching TRBD1. V trimming: 8 bases; J trimming: 2 bases; junction bases outside the gene matches: 10. This CDR3 has 16 residues. Germline V gene sequence: CDR1 MDHEN, CDR2 SYDVKM. CDR3 bases: TGTGCCAGCCAGACAGGGGGATCCGTGGGCAATCAGCCCCAGCATTTT. It yields the protein CASQTGGSVGNQPQHF.

This clone was found many times. The chain uses TRBV7-2 and TRBJ1-6; no clear D. Germline V gives CDR1 SGHTA, CDR2 FQGNSA. There are 11 residues in the CDR3. Trimming cost V 1 base and J 13 bases, with 5 bases left between them. The CDR3 coding sequence is TGTGCCAGCAGCTTAGACTCTCCCCTCCACTTT. Translating gives CASSLDSPLHF.

The sample holds a few counts of this clone. The rearrangement uses TRBV19 and TRBJ2-3; the D gene is possibly TRBD2 (7 bases). Trimming took off 5 bases at V and 1 base at J, with 16 bases between the two ends. The length of the CDR3 is 16 residues. Germline loops: CDR1 LNHDA, CDR2 SQIVND (reference sequence). CDR3 nucleotide sequence: TGTGCCAGTAGTCGGTCGTGGGGGGGCCGCACAGATACGCAGTATTTT. Amino acids: CASSRSWGGRTDTQYF.

This chain connects TRBV6-5 to TRBJ2-1; 8 bases line up with TRBD2. The CDR3 covers 12 residues. Trimming took 0 bases from V and 12 from J; bases not matched to a gene: 1. CDR1 is MNHEY and CDR2 is SVGAGI in the germline V gene. The CDR3 DNA reads as TGTGCCAGCAGTTACTCCGGACTAGCGCAGTTCTTC. Its protein is CASSYSGLAQFF.

V is TRBV7-2 and J is TRBJ2-7; 12 nucleotides align to TRBD2. The J segment lost 12 bases and the V segment lost 4 bases, leaving 7 bases of the junction unmatched. Germline CDR1 and CDR2: SGHTA and FQGNSA. The CDR3 contains 13 residues. The CDR3 sequence: CASSSGLAGSRYF. In DNA, the CDR3 is TGTGCCAGCAGCTCAGGACTAGCGGGATCGAGGTACTTC.

The CDR3 protein is CASSLGQSFGYTF. The CDR3 DNA reads TGTGCCAGCAGCTTAGGACAGTCTTTCGGCTACACCTTC. The V gene is TRBV13, the J gene TRBJ1-2; D gene unclear. Trimming removed 0 bases from V and 8 bases from J, with 10 bases in between. CDR1 is PRHDT, CDR2 FYEKMQ, per germline (reference sequence). This CDR3 comprises 13 residues.

The table lists this clone with a count of one. The genes are TRBV25-1 and TRBJ1-2, with 9 bases lining up with TRBD1. Unmatched junction bases numbered 3, after V lost 6 bases and J lost 7 bases. CDR1 and CDR2 from the germline V gene are MGHDK and SYGVNS. This CDR3 spans 12 amino acids. Here the CDR3 reads CASRQGARGYTF. Here the CDR3 DNA reads TGTGCCAGCAGACAGGGGGCGCGTGGCTACACCTTC.

This rearrangement joins TRBV30 to TRBJ1-3, with 8 positions matching TRBD1. The CDR3 spans 13 residues. The V segment lost 5 bases and the J segment 5 bases; nucleotides outside the gene matches: 5. Germline CDR1 reads GTSNPN; CDR2 reads SVGIG (reference sequence). CDR3 protein: CAWDRGGRNTIYF. CDR3 bases: TGTGCCTGGGACAGGGGAGGTAGAAACACCATATATTTT.

J is TRBJ2-5 and V is TRBV5-6, with 7 bases identical to TRBD1. From germline, CDR1 is SGHDT and CDR2 YYEEEE. This CDR3 spans 14 amino acids. The trim removed 4 bases at V and 5 bases at J, leaving 8 bases unmatched. CDR3: CASSPDRATETQYF. For the CDR3, the DNA is TGTGCCAGCAGCCCCGACAGGGCCACGGAGACCCAGTACTTC.

This clone has just a few counts. The CDR3 region is CASGLVSQAGELFF. The CDR3 region has the DNA TGCGCCAGCGGCCTGGTGAGTCAGGCCGGGGAGCTGTTTTTT. The rearrangement joins TRBV5-1 to TRBJ2-2; the D is unclear. From germline, CDR1 is SGHRS and CDR2 YFSETQ. V was clipped by 7 bases and J by 6 bases, with 16 bases between them. This CDR3 is built from 14 residues.

In regard to this clone: At one end the junction does not follow the germline gene, possibly because of a read error. The chain joins TRBV29-1 to TRBJ1-1; no reliable D call. The CDR3 runs to 13 residues. Germline values: CDR1 SQVTM, CDR2 ANQGSEA. This CDR3 reads CSVEEAMNTEAFF. The CDR3, as DNA: TGCAGCGTCGAAGAGGCGATGAACACTGAAGCTTTCTTT.